The entry below gives a single T cell receptor beta chain sequence along with its context. The data are from a study of blood T cell repertoires in COVID-19. Background on the study: Whether acute or convalescent, the COVID-19 samples came from the United States, Italy and Spain. PBMCs, B-cell-depleted T cells, or T cells provided the cDNA or gDNA that made up the material.

CDR1 KGHSH and CDR2 LQKENI come from the germline V gene. Trimming removed 3 bases from V and 5 bases from J; junction bases left unmatched: 3. The CDR3 totals 14 residues. As processed by the authors: Reference gene primer amplification gave nucleated cell count estimates. Repertoires were generated with immunoSEQ multiplex PCR, while TCRdb's copy carries only in-frame clones and drops some. V, J and clone size derive from that table, while D and trimming were established from the DNA sequence. The data show 150,000 to 250,000 clones, just under 85% seen once. The sequencing input was peripheral blood. The clonotype comes from a human donor with acute or convalescent COVID-19. The donor label of this sample is uncertain. V and J are TRBV18 and TRBJ2-5, with 10 bases fitting TRBD2. Here the CDR3 reads CASSPGLASETQYF. The CDR3 region has the DNA TGTGCCAGCTCACCGGGACTAGCGTCGGAGACCCAGTACTTC.